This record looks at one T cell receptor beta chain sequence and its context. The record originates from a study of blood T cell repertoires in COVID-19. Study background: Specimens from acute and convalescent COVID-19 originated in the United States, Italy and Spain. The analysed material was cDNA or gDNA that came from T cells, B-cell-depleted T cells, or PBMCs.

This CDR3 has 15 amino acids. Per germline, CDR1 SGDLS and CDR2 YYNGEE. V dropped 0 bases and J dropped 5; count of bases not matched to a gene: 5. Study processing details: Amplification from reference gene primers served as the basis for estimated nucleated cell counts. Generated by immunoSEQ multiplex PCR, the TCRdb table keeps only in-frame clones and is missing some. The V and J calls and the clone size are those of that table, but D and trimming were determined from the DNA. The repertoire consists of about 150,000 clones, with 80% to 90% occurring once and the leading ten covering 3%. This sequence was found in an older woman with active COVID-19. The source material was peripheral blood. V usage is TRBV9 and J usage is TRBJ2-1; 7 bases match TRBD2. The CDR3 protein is CASSVGLAFDNEQFF. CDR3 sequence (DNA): TGTGCCAGCAGCGTAGGACTAGCTTTCGACAATGAGCAGTTCTTC.